These 5 T cell receptor beta chains share one sample of origin, sequenced in a study of blood T cell repertoires in COVID-19. Method: immunoSEQ multiplex PCR; TCRdb's copy keeps in-frame clones and lacks some. The table includes about 250,000 clones, 86% detected once. The specimen was peripheral blood. The receptors shown here come from a woman aged 25-40 years with active or convalescent COVID-19.

The rearrangement joins TRBV5-4 to TRBJ1-1, with 8 positions matching TRBD1. The junction had 9 bases not matched to a gene; V was cut back by 4 bases and J by 4 bases. Germline V gene data show CDR1 as SGHNT and CDR2 as YYREEE (reference sequence). The CDR3 covers 15 residues. This chain's CDR3 is CASSHQATGATEAFF. The CDR3 DNA sequence: TGTGCCAGCAGCCATCAGGCGACAGGGGCCACTGAAGCTTTCTTT.

The V and J genes are TRBV19 and TRBJ1-1; possibly TRBD1 for D (5 bases). The CDR3 runs to 14 residues. The ends were cut back, 5 bases at V and 6 bases at J, with 16 bases in the middle. From germline, CDR1 is LNHDA and CDR2 SQIVND (reference sequence). The CDR3 DNA sequence: TGTGCCAGTAGTCCTACGGGCCAGGGTTCTGAAGCTTTCTTT. Its protein is CASSPTGQGSEAFF.

The chain uses TRBV10-3 and TRBJ2-2, with 12 bases identical to TRBD1. CDR3 length: 16 amino acids. V shed 4 bases, J shed 4 bases, and the junction held 4 bases outside the gene matches. CDR1 ENHRY and CDR2 SYGVKD come from the germline V gene. CDR3: CAISGDRGLATGELFF. The CDR3 nucleotides are TGTGCCATCAGTGGGGACAGGGGGCTTGCCACCGGGGAGCTGTTTTTT.

This sequence joins TRBV7-2 and TRBJ1-1; D not resolved. In germline, CDR1 is SGHTA, CDR2 FQGNSA. This CDR3 has 13 amino acids. Trimming stripped 3 bases from V and 4 bases from J, with 9 bases between. CDR3 nucleotide sequence: TGTGCCAGCAGCTTGGAGGTTGGCACTGAAGCTTTCTTT. Its translation: CASSLEVGTEAFF.

This clone came up a few times. The V call is TRBV6-5, the J call TRBJ1-6, with D hard to call. The CDR3 sequence is 12 residues long. Trimming cost V 7 bases and J 4 bases, with 5 bases left between them. The germline V gene encodes CDR1 MNHEY and CDR2 SVGAGI. The CDR3 sequence is CASMRYNSPLHF. CDR3 sequence (DNA): TGTGCCAGCATGCGGTATAATTCACCCCTCCACTTT.